Listed below are T cell receptor beta chains from one sample, sequenced in a study of shared clonotypes between healthy human individuals. The data were produced by immunoSEQ multiplex PCR, yet TCRdb's version contains in-frame clones alone and is incomplete. The table includes some 350,000 clones, roughly 70% detected once. The sample taken for sequencing was memory CD4+ T cells sorted from blood. The receptors derive from a man aged 30 to 39 in good health. The CDR3 runs from the conserved cysteine through the conserved F or W. D genes are given only for firm matches. Expanded clones get a size class; other rows say once, few or many, or leave the size out.

CDR3 length,J gene,clone size,D gene,V gene,CDR3 protein,CDR3 DNA
16,TRBJ1-4,.,TRBD1,TRBV4-1,CASSQSSGTVFEKLFF,TGCGCCAGCAGCCAGTCCTCCGGGACAGTATTCGAAAAACTGTTTTTT
14,TRBJ2-5,.,TRBD2,TRBV27,CASSSGTRGETQYF,TGTGCCAGCAGTTCTGGGACTAGGGGAGAGACCCAGTACTTC
15,TRBJ2-1,.,.,TRBV14,CASSQGGTSVYEQFF,TGTGCCAGCAGCCAAGGGGGGACAAGCGTCTATGAGCAGTTCTTC
16,TRBJ1-1,.,.,TRBV5-4,CASSLVGGEENTEAFF,TGTGCCAGCAGCTTGGTGGGGGGGGAGGAGAACACTGAAGCTTTCTTT
14,TRBJ2-2,once,.,TRBV5-4,CASSFGLETGELFF,TGTGCCAGCAGCTTTGGGTTGGAAACCGGGGAGCTGTTTTTT
14,TRBJ1-1,few,.,TRBV12-5,CASGLRAERGEAFF,TGTGCTAGTGGTTTGAGGGCCGAGCGGGGGGAAGCTTTCTTT
16,TRBJ2-1,.,TRBD2,TRBV14,CASSRELAGPYNEQFF,TGTGCCAGCAGCCGGGAACTAGCGGGACCTTACAATGAGCAGTTCTTC
15,TRBJ2-7,many,.,TRBV28,CASSPGGTTSYEQYF,TGTGCCAGCAGTCCAGGAGGAACAACCTCCTACGAGCAGTACTTC
13,TRBJ2-2,.,.,TRBV6-5,CASTARTTGELFF,TGTGCCAGCACCGCCCGGACCACCGGGGAGCTGTTTTTT
13,TRBJ2-5,once,TRBD2,TRBV19,CASSITGGGTQYF,TGTGCCAGTAGTATTACGGGAGGGGGGACCCAGTACTTC
14,TRBJ2-5,.,.,TRBV9,CASSVAAGLSTQYF,TGTGCCAGCAGCGTAGCGGCGGGGCTAAGTACCCAGTACTTC
12,TRBJ2-5,.,.,TRBV18,CASSRLQETQYF,TGTGCCAGCTCACGGTTACAAGAGACCCAGTACTTC
13,TRBJ2-7,.,.,TRBV5-4,CASSLKGQDEQYF,TGTGCCAGCAGCTTGAAAGGACAAGACGAGCAGTACTTC
13,TRBJ1-2,.,TRBD1,TRBV19,CASKRQGGYGYTF,TGTGCCAGCAAAAGACAGGGGGGCTATGGCTACACCTTC
20,TRBJ2-2,.,.,TRBV4-2,CASSQDLKGGYGANTGELFF,TGTGCCAGCAGCCAAGATCTAAAAGGAGGGTACGGCGCGAACACGGGGGAGCTGTTTTTT
19,TRBJ2-1,.,TRBD2,TRBV14,CASSPPFGFGGRAYNEQFF,TGTGCCAGCAGCCCCCCCTTTGGGTTTGGCGGGAGGGCCTACAATGAGCAGTTCTTC
15,TRBJ2-1,.,.,TRBV5-6,CASSLGSLRYNEQFF,TGTGCCAGCAGCCTCGGGTCCTTGAGATACAATGAGCAGTTCTTC
15,TRBJ2-5,.,.,TRBV11-2,CASSLTSFGKETQYF,TGTGCCAGCAGCTTAACTAGCTTTGGGAAAGAGACCCAGTACTTC
14,TRBJ2-7,.,.,TRBV5-1,CASGEGLTSYEQYF,TGCGCCAGCGGCGAAGGACTCACGTCCTACGAGCAGTACTTC
14,TRBJ2-7,.,TRBD1,TRBV6-6,CASTAGTGSYEQYF,TGTGCCAGCACCGCCGGGACAGGGTCCTACGAGCAGTACTTC
15,TRBJ2-1,.,.,TRBV9,CASSLGTVSYNEQFF,TGTGCCAGCAGCCTGGGGACGGTCTCCTACAATGAGCAGTTCTTC
15,TRBJ1-1,many,.,TRBV5-5,CASSLIMIMNTEAFF,TGTGCCAGCAGCTTAATTATGATTATGAACACTGAAGCTTTCTTT
18,TRBJ2-1,.,TRBD2,TRBV5-5,CASSPGLAGGSGYNEQFF,TGTGCCAGCAGCCCGGGACTAGCGGGAGGATCTGGGTACAATGAGCAGTTCTTC
15,TRBJ2-1,.,TRBD2,TRBV5-6,CASCAWGLVDNEQFF,TGTGCCAGCTGTGCTTGGGGACTAGTAGACAATGAGCAGTTCTTC
14,TRBJ1-5,.,.,TRBV19,CASSTSTANQPQHF,TGTGCCAGTAGCACTTCGACAGCAAATCAGCCCCAGCATTTT
13,TRBJ1-1,.,.,TRBV6-4,CASSDSEDTEAFF,TGTGCCAGCAGTGACTCAGAAGACACTGAAGCTTTCTTT
11,TRBJ2-7,.,.,TRBV7-8,CASTLSYEQYF,TGTGCCAGCACCCTTTCCTACGAGCAGTACTTC
16,TRBJ2-1,.,TRBD2,TRBV5-1,CASSLGLAGGLNEQFF,TGCGCCAGCAGCCTTGGACTAGCGGGAGGGTTAAATGAGCAGTTCTTC
13,TRBJ1-4,.,.,TRBV6-1,CASSAGPKGKLFF,TGTGCCAGCAGTGCTGGCCCTAAGGGAAAACTGTTTTTT
15,TRBJ2-3,.,TRBD2,TRBV11-3,CASSFGTSGRDTQYF,TGTGCCAGCAGCTTTGGGACTAGCGGGAGAGATACGCAGTATTTT
12,TRBJ1-2,few,.,TRBV6-1,CASSGGTYGYTF,TGTGCCAGCAGTGGGGGAACCTATGGCTACACCTTC
13,TRBJ1-3,.,.,TRBV9,CASSVDQRNTIYF,TGTGCCAGCAGCGTAGACCAGAGAAACACCATATATTTT
14,TRBJ2-1,.,TRBD2,TRBV28,CASISGGLHNEQFF,TGTGCCAGCATTAGCGGGGGGCTGCACAATGAGCAGTTCTTC
13,TRBJ2-2,.,.,TRBV5-4,CASSLTSPGELFF,TGTGCCAGCAGCTTGACTAGCCCCGGGGAGCTGTTTTTT
15,TRBJ1-1,.,TRBD1,TRBV2,CASSELPTGGREAFF,TGTGCCAGCAGTGAACTCCCGACAGGGGGTCGCGAAGCTTTCTTT
14,TRBJ1-4,.,.,TRBV5-4,CASSYGQSNEKLFF,TGTGCCAGCAGCTATGGACAGAGTAATGAAAAACTGTTTTTT
12,TRBJ2-1,.,.,TRBV7-2,CASSPTRGGQFF,TGTGCCAGCAGCCCCACCAGGGGGGGGCAGTTCTTC
13,TRBJ1-1,once,.,TRBV6-5,CASSWGQNTEAFF,TGTGCCAGCAGTTGGGGACAGAACACTGAAGCTTTCTTT